This TCR beta chain was captured by sequencing in a study of post-analysis software for immune sequencing data. Across the whole study: The courses of disease that were included comprised relapsing-remitting, secondary progressive and progressive-relapsing multiple sclerosis.

The CDR3 totals 13 residues. With 7 bases removed from V and 0 bases from J, the gap between germline ends came to 4 bases. Prepared TCR beta cDNA libraries contained unique molecular identifiers. MiXCR, applied by TCRdb to the PCR reads, yields one record per CDR3 protein. The sample includes more than 450,000 distinct CDR3 sequences, around 31% seen only once; the top ten take under 7%. Study-wide points: There were about five TRBV segments more frequent in patients than controls, and TRBV5-6, TRBV5-1 and TRBV20-1 were among them. Significantly decreased normalized Chao1 diversity was recorded for multiple sclerosis patients relative to controls.

This clonotype was seen a handful of times. Its antigen remains unidentified. Source material: blood. This TCR was sampled from a girl aged 2-17 years with multiple sclerosis. The rearrangement uses TRBV12-3 or TRBV12-4 and TRBJ2-6, with D uncertain. This CDR3 is CASTLSGANVLTF. The CDR3 coding sequence is TGTGCCAGCACCCTCTCTGGGGCCAACGTCCTGACTTTC.